The text below deals with one T cell receptor beta chain. Its antigen is unknown. This could be a read error, since a much larger clone is one nucleotide away. The CDR3 spans 16 residues. CDR1 is MDHEN and CDR2 is SYDVKM in the germline V gene. V was shortened by 2 bases and J by 1 base, with 12 bases between the two germline ends. Taking about 18-32 mg of unsorted bulk tissue, the authors co-extracted RNA and DNA. This record belongs to a study of tumor-infiltrating lymphocytes in primary liver carcinoma. Turning to the study itself: Staging of the tumors gave T1-T3 N0M0, with widths of 4.2 to 10 cm. Read depth, roughly 3.65 to 7.13 million productive TCRbeta reads, did not differ significantly between tissues. Study results and limitations: Tumor top-250-clone fractions significantly exceeded those of blood (p = 0.039). Just around 7.5-25% of top clones spanned all five tumor regions.

TCR beta cDNA came from approximately 490 ng total RNA, primed with a constant-region primer. Library construction for TCR beta comprised three nested multiplex PCR rounds performed with slightly modified ARM-PCR. In the first two PCR rounds, TRBV1-TRBV30 forward primers were paired with a C-beta reverse primer, and each round lasted roughly 9 cycles. MiXCR, run by TCRdb on the multiplex PCR reads, gives a single entry per CDR3 protein. The sample holds some 190,000 distinct CDR3 sequences; 85% are singletons and the top ten take approximately 18%. The sample comprised tumor tissue from primary liver carcinoma. The rearrangement joins TRBV28 to TRBJ2-1; no firm D call. This receptor was obtained from a man aged 40-55 years with primary liver carcinoma and hepatitis B virus infection. The DNA for the CDR3 is TGTGCCAGCAGTTTACTCGGCCACGGGTCCTACAATGAGCAGTTCTTC. It yields the protein CASSLLGHGSYNEQFF.